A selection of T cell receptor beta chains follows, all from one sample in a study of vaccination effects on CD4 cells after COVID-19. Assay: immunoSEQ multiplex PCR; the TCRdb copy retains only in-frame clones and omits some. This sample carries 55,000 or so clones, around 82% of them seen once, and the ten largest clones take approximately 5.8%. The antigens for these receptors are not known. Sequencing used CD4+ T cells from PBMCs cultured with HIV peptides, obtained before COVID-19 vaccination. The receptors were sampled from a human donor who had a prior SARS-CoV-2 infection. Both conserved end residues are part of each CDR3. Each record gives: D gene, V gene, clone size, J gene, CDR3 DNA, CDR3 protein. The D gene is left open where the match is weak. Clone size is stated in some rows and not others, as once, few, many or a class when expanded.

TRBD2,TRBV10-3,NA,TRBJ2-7,TGTGCCATCAGGGAACTAGCGGGTTCCTACGAGCAGTACTTC,CAIRELAGSYEQYF
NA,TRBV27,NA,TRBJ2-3,TGTGCCAGCAGCCGACCCTTCACAGATACGCAGTATTTT,CASSRPFTDTQYF
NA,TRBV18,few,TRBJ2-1,TGTGCCAGCTCACCTTTGGACCAGCTTGGTGAGCAGTTCTTC,CASSPLDQLGEQFF
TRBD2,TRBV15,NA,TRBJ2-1,TGTGCCACCAGCAGCCGGGTCGGGAGGGCCAATGAGCAGTTCTTC,CATSSRVGRANEQFF
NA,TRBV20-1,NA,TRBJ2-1,TGCAGTGCTACGACAACTTTGGAGCAGTTCTTC,CSATTTLEQFF
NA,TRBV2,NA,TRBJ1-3,TGTGCCTCCCGTCCCATGAGAAGATCTGGAAACACCATATATTTT,CASRPMRRSGNTIYF
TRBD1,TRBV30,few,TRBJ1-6,TGTGCCTGGAGTGTTGGAGGGGGCGATTCACCCCTCCACTTT,CAWSVGGGDSPLHF
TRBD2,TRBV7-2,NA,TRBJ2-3,TGTGCCAGCAGCTTGGTAGCGGGAGGCACAGATACGCAGTATTTT,CASSLVAGGTDTQYF
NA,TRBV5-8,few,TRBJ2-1,TGTGCCAGCAGCCCGGAGAATTCTTACAATGAGCAGTTCTTC,CASSPENSYNEQFF
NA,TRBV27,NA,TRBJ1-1,TGTGCCAGCAGTTTGTTAGAGACCACTGAAGCTTTCTTT,CASSLLETTEAFF
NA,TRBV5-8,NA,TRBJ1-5,TGTGCCAGCAGCTCCGGGGCAGGGGTGTTGTCATACCAGCCCCAGCATTTT,CASSSGAGVLSYQPQHF
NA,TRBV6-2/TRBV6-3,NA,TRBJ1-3,TGTGCCAGCAGTTACGTCCACCCTGGAAACACCATATATTTT,CASSYVHPGNTIYF
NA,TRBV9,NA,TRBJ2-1,TGTGCCAGCAGCGTAGCTGGCAGTAGAGCTTACAATGAGCAGTTCTTC,CASSVAGSRAYNEQFF
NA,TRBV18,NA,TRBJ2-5,TGTGCCAGCTCCCTGGTAAATGGAGAGACCCAGTACTTC,CASSLVNGETQYF
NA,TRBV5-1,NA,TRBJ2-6,TGCGCCAGCGGACCCCGGTACAGCTCTGGGGCCAACGTCCTGACTTTC,CASGPRYSSGANVLTF
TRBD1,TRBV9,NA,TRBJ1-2,TGTGCCAGCAGCCTCCACCCCGGGACAGGGGGCATGGACTATGGCTACACCTTC,CASSLHPGTGGMDYGYTF
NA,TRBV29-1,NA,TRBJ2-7,TGCAGCGTACCCGGGCCCTGGGACGAGCAGTACTTC,CSVPGPWDEQYF
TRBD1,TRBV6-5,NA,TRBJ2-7,TGTGCCAGCAGTCAAAGGACAGGGGCCTACGAGCAGTACTTC,CASSQRTGAYEQYF
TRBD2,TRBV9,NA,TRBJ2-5,TGTGCCAGCAGCTCCGGGGGAGGGTGGGAGACCCAGTACTTC,CASSSGGGWETQYF
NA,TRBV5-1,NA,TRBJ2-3,TGCGCCAGCAGCTTGGATCTGGCCCAAGATACGCAGTATTTT,CASSLDLAQDTQYF
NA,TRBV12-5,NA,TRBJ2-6,TGTGCTAGTGGTTTGGTACGAACGTCTGGGGCCAACGTCCTGACTTTC,CASGLVRTSGANVLTF
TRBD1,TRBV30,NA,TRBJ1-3,TGTGCCAGCAACAGGGGCAACTCTGGAAACACCATATATTTT,CASNRGNSGNTIYF
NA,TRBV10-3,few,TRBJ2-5,TGTGCCATCCGGGGAGGACAAGAGACCCAGTACTTC,CAIRGGQETQYF
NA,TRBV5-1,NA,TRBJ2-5,TGCGCCAGCAGCTTGGGGGCGGCAAGGGGGGAGACCCAGTACTTC,CASSLGAARGETQYF
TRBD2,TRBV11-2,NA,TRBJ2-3,TGTGCCAGCAGCGCCTTAGCGGGGGGGCAAGATACGCAGTATTTT,CASSALAGGQDTQYF
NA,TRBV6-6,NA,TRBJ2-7,TGTGCCAGCAGTTACCCCCGGGGCGGGTATTTCTACGAGCAGTACTTC,CASSYPRGGYFYEQYF